A single sample gave rise to the 7 T cell receptor beta chains below, sequenced in a study of sequential checkpoint blockade in melanoma. Treatment specified: randomized to nivolumab then ipilimumab (arm A) or the reverse (arm B). Measured with immunoSEQ multiplex PCR; TCRdb has only the in-frame clones, and not every one. The sample holds over 10,000 clones; 82% are singletons and the top ten take 7.5%. This specimen was CD8+ T cells sorted from blood (inferred from file names), taken from a patient given nivolumab and ipilimumab in sequence. The receptors stem from a human donor with melanoma.

The rearrangement uses TRBV4-1 and TRBJ2-1, with a weak D call TRBD2 (6 bases). Germline V gene lookup returns CDR1 MGHRA and CDR2 YSYEKL. This CDR3 is built from 16 residues. V lost 4 bases and J 3 bases, leaving 16 bases between the germline ends. CDR3 DNA sequence: TGCGCCAGCAGCCCAGACCCGGGACTGCGCTACAATGAGCAGTTCTTC. This gives the protein CASSPDPGLRYNEQFF.

The V gene is TRBV6-1, the J gene TRBJ1-1; possibly TRBD1 for D (6 bases). V lost 8 bases and J 0 bases, leaving 13 bases between the germline ends. The CDR3 covers 14 residues. Per the germline V gene, CDR1 is MNHNS and CDR2 is SASEGT. CDR3 amino acids: CASYNRAMNTEAFF. In DNA, the CDR3 is TGTGCCAGCTATAACAGGGCCATGAACACTGAAGCTTTCTTT.

Turning to this clone: Other DNA sequences in this specimen translate into the identical CDR3. This sequence joins TRBV4-2 and TRBJ2-2; D is ambiguous. Germline V lookup: CDR1 LGHNA, CDR2 YNFKEQ. This CDR3 is built from 13 residues. Trimming stripped 5 bases from V and 4 bases from J, with 8 bases between. The CDR3 region has the DNA TGTGCCAGCAGCTTAACTACCACCGGGGAGCTGTTTTTT. It encodes CASSLTTTGELFF.

The chain uses TRBV11-2 and TRBJ2-7, with 10 bases aligning to TRBD1. CDR3 size: 14 residues. The V gene end was trimmed by 1 base and the J gene end by 4 bases; junction bases not matched to a gene: 1. CDR1 is SGHAT, CDR2 FQNNGV, per germline. DNA for the CDR3: TGTGCCAGCAGCTTAGCGGGACAGGGGTACGAGCAGTACTTC. It specifies CASSLAGQGYEQYF. The full variable domain, rest sourced from reference TRBV11-2 and TRBJ2-7, is EAGVAQSPRYKIIEKRQSVAFWCNPISGHATLYWYQQILGQGPKLLIQFQNNGVVDDSQLPKDRFSAERLKGVDSTLKIQPAKLEDSAVYLCASSLAGQGYEQYFGPGTRLTVT.

The chain has TRBV7-6 and TRBJ2-3, with 9 bases fitting TRBD2. J gave up 5 bases and V 4 bases, and 16 bases lay outside the gene matches. Germline CDR1 and CDR2: SGHVS and FNYEAQ. The CDR3 contains 18 residues. The chain's CDR3 is CASSSQVMRGRAVDTQYF. The CDR3 DNA reads as TGTGCCAGCAGCTCCCAGGTTATGCGCGGGAGGGCCGTAGATACGCAGTATTTT.

The CDR3 sequence is CASSLPRATRRADTQYF. CDR3 DNA sequence: TGTGCCAGCAGCTTACCGCGGGCCACCCGAAGGGCAGATACGCAGTATTTT. This chain links TRBV7-9 with TRBJ2-3; TRBD2 is a possible D gene (5 bases). Germline values: CDR1 SEHNR, CDR2 FQNEAQ (reference sequence). This CDR3 region has 17 residues. V dropped 2 bases and J dropped 4 bases, with 19 bases sitting between them.

V gene TRBV27 combines with J gene TRBJ2-7; no clear D gene. The CDR3 is made up of 13 amino acids. Germline lookup yields CDR1 MNHEY and CDR2 SMNVEV (reference sequence). Between the trimmed V and J ends, which lost 4 bases and 0 bases, there was a span of 7 bases. This CDR3 is CASSSIDSYEQYF. The DNA for the CDR3 is TGTGCCAGCAGTTCGATAGACTCCTACGAGCAGTACTTC.